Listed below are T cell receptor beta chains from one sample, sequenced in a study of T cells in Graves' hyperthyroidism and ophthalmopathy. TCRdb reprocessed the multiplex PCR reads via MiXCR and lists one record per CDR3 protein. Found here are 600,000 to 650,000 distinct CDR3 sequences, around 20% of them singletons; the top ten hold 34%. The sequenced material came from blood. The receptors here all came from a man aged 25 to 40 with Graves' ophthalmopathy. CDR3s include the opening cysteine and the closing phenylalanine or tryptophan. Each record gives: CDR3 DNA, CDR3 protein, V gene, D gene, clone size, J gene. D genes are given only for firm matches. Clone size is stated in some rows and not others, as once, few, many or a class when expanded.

TGCAGTGCTCGCGAACTAGCGGGAGAAGACTACGAGCAGTACTTC,CSARELAGEDYEQYF,TRBV20-1,TRBD2,many,TRBJ2-7
TGTGCCAGCAGGTCACAGGGGGCAGGCAATCAGCCCCAGCATTTT,CASRSQGAGNQPQHF,TRBV2,TRBD1,many,TRBJ1-5
TGTGCCAGCAGTGACCCGACGCGCGGGACTAGCGGGCCGTACAATGAGCAGTTCTTC,CASSDPTRGTSGPYNEQFF,TRBV2,TRBD2,many,TRBJ2-1
TGTGCCAGCAGCCCCGGGACAGGGGTTCGCAATCAGCCCCAGCATTTT,CASSPGTGVRNQPQHF,TRBV7-2,TRBD1,-,TRBJ1-5
TGTGCCAGCAGCTCGGGGACTAGCGGGAGAACGCAGTATTTT,CASSSGTSGRTQYF,TRBV9,TRBD2,-,TRBJ2-3
TGTGCCAGCAGTTTATCAAGGGGACGCCCCCGGGAGCTGTTTTTT,CASSLSRGRPRELFF,TRBV27,-,few,TRBJ2-2
TGTGCCAGCGAGGGGGCTGCGAATTCACCCCTCCACTTT,CASEGAANSPLHF,TRBV30,TRBD1,many,TRBJ1-6
TGCAGTGCTGGAAGGACTAGCGGGGTCTACGAGCAGTACTTC,CSAGRTSGVYEQYF,TRBV20-1,TRBD2,-,TRBJ2-7
TGTGCCAGCAGTTTACCAGGGCCCTCCTACAATGAGCAGTTCTTC,CASSLPGPSYNEQFF,TRBV12-3/TRBV12-4,-,many,TRBJ2-1
TGTGCCAGCTCATCCGGCAATGAAAAACTGTTTTTT,CASSSGNEKLFF,TRBV18,-,many,TRBJ1-4
TGTGCCACCAGTGACCATGGGACAGGGGGATCCGGGGAGCTGTTTTTT,CATSDHGTGGSGELFF,TRBV24-1,TRBD1,few,TRBJ2-2
TGTGCCACAACAGGGGCTGGTGGCTACACCTTC,CATTGAGGYTF,TRBV6-1,TRBD1,few,TRBJ1-2
TGTGCCAGCAGTTGGATGACTAGCGGTTCCGGGGAGCTGTTTTTT,CASSWMTSGSGELFF,TRBV6-2/TRBV6-3,TRBD2,many,TRBJ2-2
TGCGCCAGCAGCCCCGGGGACTTATCCTACGAGCAGTACTTC,CASSPGDLSYEQYF,TRBV5-1,-,-,TRBJ2-7
TGTGCCAGCAAAGTTCGACAGGGGGACCCCTACGAGCAGTACTTC,CASKVRQGDPYEQYF,TRBV27,TRBD1,few,TRBJ2-7
TGCAGCGTTACACAGGGTGGGAATCAGCCCCAGCATTTT,CSVTQGGNQPQHF,TRBV29-1,-,-,TRBJ1-5
TGTGCCAGCTCACCACGGGCAGGGGGAAGGAGCAATCAGCCCCAGCATTTT,CASSPRAGGRSNQPQHF,TRBV18,TRBD1,-,TRBJ1-5
TGCAGTGCTAGCAGCGTTACCGCTGAAGCTTTCTTT,CSASSVTAEAFF,TRBV20-1,-,few,TRBJ1-1
TGTGCCAGCAGTTACGACCCCCACACCGGGGAGCTGTTTTTT,CASSYDPHTGELFF,TRBV6-5,-,-,TRBJ2-2
TGTGCCAGCAGTTACTCATTTCGGGATACGCAGTATTTT,CASSYSFRDTQYF,TRBV6-6,-,-,TRBJ2-3
TGTGCCAGCAGCCTTAGCGGGAGAGACGGCGAGCAGTACTTC,CASSLSGRDGEQYF,TRBV7-6,TRBD2,few,TRBJ2-7
TGTGCCAGCAGCAATACGACAGGGGGGTTGAACGAGCAGTACTTC,CASSNTTGGLNEQYF,TRBV7-9,TRBD1,few,TRBJ2-7
TGTGCCAGCAGTTACGGGGGTTCCGGGGAGCTGCTTTTT,CASSYGGSGELLF,TRBV6-5,-,-,TRBJ2-2
TGCAGTGCAGGGACGGATAGCAATCAGCCCCAGCATTTT,CSAGTDSNQPQHF,TRBV20-1,-,-,TRBJ1-5
TGTGCCAGCAGCTTAGAAGGGGAAACTGGCACAGATACGCAGTATTTT,CASSLEGETGTDTQYF,TRBV7-8,-,-,TRBJ2-3
TGTGCCAGCAGTTTCTTGGGTGTTGGCACTGAAGCTTTCTTT,CASSFLGVGTEAFF,TRBV28,-,many,TRBJ1-1
TGCGCCAGCAGCTTGGCAGTAGGCAGGGGGCTCTACGAGCAGTACTTC,CASSLAVGRGLYEQYF,TRBV5-1,TRBD1,-,TRBJ2-7
TGTGCCAGCAGCGCGACCAGGGGCCGATCATACAATGAGCAGTTCTTC,CASSATRGRSYNEQFF,TRBV9,-,-,TRBJ2-1
TGCGCCAGCAGCTTGTTCGCAGGGGCGCAAAGCTCCTACGAGCAGTACTTC,CASSLFAGAQSSYEQYF,TRBV5-1,-,few,TRBJ2-7
TGCGCCAGCAGCGCAGGGTTGGTCACCGGGGAGCTGTTTTTT,CASSAGLVTGELFF,TRBV5-1,-,many,TRBJ2-2
TGTGCCAGCAGCTCCGATTATCGCGCTGAAGCTTTCTTT,CASSSDYRAEAFF,TRBV7-9,-,once,TRBJ1-1
TGCAGTGCTAGGAAAGGACTAGCGGGAGGATTGAACACCGGGGAGCTGTTTTTT,CSARKGLAGGLNTGELFF,TRBV20-1,TRBD2,many,TRBJ2-2
TGTGCCAGCAGTGAAGGGGAAGTAGCTCAAGAGACCCAGTACTTC,CASSEGEVAQETQYF,TRBV6-1,-,few,TRBJ2-5
TGCAGCGTTGAGCGGCCGATGAACACTGAAGCTTTCTTT,CSVERPMNTEAFF,TRBV29-1,-,-,TRBJ1-1
TGTGCCAGCAACCCTAGCGGGAGTTCGGGCAATGAGCAGTTCTTC,CASNPSGSSGNEQFF,TRBV27,TRBD2,few,TRBJ2-1
TGTGCCAGCAGCCACACGAACTACGAGCAGTACTTC,CASSHTNYEQYF,TRBV3-1,-,many,TRBJ2-7
TGTGCCAGCAGTCGCTCCCTGGGCACAGATACGCAGTATTTT,CASSRSLGTDTQYF,TRBV28,-,few,TRBJ2-3
TGCAGTGCCGCGAGGACTTTTTCCCAAGAGACCCAGTACTTC,CSAARTFSQETQYF,TRBV20-1,-,-,TRBJ2-5
TGCAGTGCTAGGGCCATACAGGGGGCGCTTGGCTACACCTTC,CSARAIQGALGYTF,TRBV20-1,TRBD1,few,TRBJ1-2
TGTGCCAGCAGCTTGGACGGGGGACTTTATAGCAATCAGCCCCAGCATTTT,CASSLDGGLYSNQPQHF,TRBV5-5,-,-,TRBJ1-5
TGTGCCAGCAGTGAAAAGATTGGGGTTAGCTCCTACAATGAGCAGTTCTTC,CASSEKIGVSSYNEQFF,TRBV25-1,-,many,TRBJ2-1
TGTGCCAGCACCAACGTGGACAGGGAAGAGACCCAGTACTTC,CASTNVDREETQYF,TRBV11-2,TRBD1,many,TRBJ2-5
TGTGCCAGCAGTTGGAGGGGTGGAAATTCACCCCTCCACTTT,CASSWRGGNSPLHF,TRBV28,-,many,TRBJ1-6